Listed below are T cell receptor beta chains from one sample, sequenced in a study of cytomegalovirus exposure and HLA in healthy donors. TCRdb's table, derived via immunoSEQ multiplex PCR, lists solely in-frame clones and lacks some. The table shows fewer than 140,000 clones, with 60% to 80% occurring only once. The sequencing sample was made of PBMCs. The receptors come from a boy younger than 18 in good health and CMV-seronegative. The CDR3 runs from the conserved cysteine through the conserved F or W. The order of the fields is J gene, CDR3 length, D gene, clone size, V gene, CDR3 protein, CDR3 DNA. D genes are given only for firm matches. Size tells how often a clone was seen (once, few, many) or the class of an expanded clone, and some rows leave it out.

j_gene: TRBJ1-1
len: 13
d_gene: NA
abundance: NA
v_gene: TRBV6-4
CDR3aa: CASPTGRATEAFF
CDR3nt: TGTGCCAGCCCCACAGGGAGGGCCACTGAAGCTTTCTTT

j_gene: TRBJ2-3
len: 14
d_gene: NA
abundance: NA
v_gene: TRBV2
CDR3aa: CASSDSSYLDTQYF
CDR3nt: TGTGCCAGCAGTGATTCTAGTTATCTAGATACGCAGTATTTT

j_gene: TRBJ2-6
len: 18
d_gene: NA
abundance: NA
v_gene: TRBV7-9
CDR3aa: CASRKTGLSISGANVLTF
CDR3nt: TGTGCCAGCAGAAAAACGGGACTGTCCATCTCTGGGGCCAACGTCCTGACTTTC

j_gene: TRBJ1-2
len: 13
d_gene: NA
abundance: NA
v_gene: TRBV30
CDR3aa: CAWSTTASGGYTF
CDR3nt: TGTGCCTGGAGTACGACAGCCTCTGGAGGCTACACCTTC

j_gene: TRBJ2-1
len: 15
d_gene: TRBD2
abundance: NA
v_gene: TRBV6-5
CDR3aa: CASSLGLAGYNEQFF
CDR3nt: TGTGCCAGCAGCCTGGGACTAGCGGGGTACAATGAGCAGTTCTTC

j_gene: TRBJ2-3
len: 15
d_gene: NA
abundance: NA
v_gene: TRBV6-4
CDR3aa: CASSALGVSTDTQYF
CDR3nt: TGTGCCAGCAGTGCTCTCGGGGTCAGCACAGATACGCAGTATTTT

j_gene: TRBJ1-5
len: 15
d_gene: NA
abundance: NA
v_gene: TRBV21-1
CDR3aa: CASSRSESGDQPQHF
CDR3nt: TGTGCCAGCAGCAGGAGTGAATCAGGGGATCAGCCCCAGCATTTT

j_gene: TRBJ1-2
len: 19
d_gene: NA
abundance: NA
v_gene: TRBV9
CDR3aa: CASSVGHAITRPIRDGYTF
CDR3nt: TGTGCCAGCAGCGTAGGCCACGCAATAACCCGCCCCATCCGGGATGGCTACACCTTC

j_gene: TRBJ1-1
len: 16
d_gene: TRBD1
abundance: NA
v_gene: TRBV27
CDR3aa: CASSRRDRVRNTEAFF
CDR3nt: TGTGCCAGCAGTAGACGGGACAGGGTGCGGAACACTGAAGCTTTCTTT

j_gene: TRBJ2-3
len: 11
d_gene: NA
abundance: few
v_gene: TRBV7-9
CDR3aa: CASSSTDTQYF
CDR3nt: TGTGCCAGCAGCTCGACAGATACGCAGTATTTT

j_gene: TRBJ1-1
len: 13
d_gene: TRBD1
abundance: NA
v_gene: TRBV28
CDR3aa: CASSFAGGTEAFF
CDR3nt: TGTGCCAGCAGTTTTGCAGGGGGGACTGAAGCTTTCTTT

j_gene: TRBJ2-7
len: 13
d_gene: NA
abundance: NA
v_gene: TRBV7-6
CDR3aa: CASSFRDSYEQYF
CDR3nt: TGTGCCAGCAGCTTCCGGGACTCCTACGAGCAGTACTTC

j_gene: TRBJ2-7
len: 14
d_gene: NA
abundance: NA
v_gene: TRBV9
CDR3aa: CASSVSLAVDEQYF
CDR3nt: TGTGCCAGCAGCGTAAGTCTAGCTGTCGACGAGCAGTACTTC

j_gene: TRBJ1-4
len: 15
d_gene: TRBD1
abundance: NA
v_gene: TRBV18
CDR3aa: CASSRGTGANEKLFF
CDR3nt: TGTGCCAGCTCACGGGGGACAGGGGCTAATGAAAAACTGTTTTTT

j_gene: TRBJ1-5
len: 14
d_gene: TRBD1
abundance: NA
v_gene: TRBV4-1
CDR3aa: CASSPRQGHQPQHF
CDR3nt: TGCGCCAGCAGCCCCAGACAGGGCCACCAGCCCCAGCATTTT

j_gene: TRBJ1-2
len: 14
d_gene: NA
abundance: NA
v_gene: TRBV7-2
CDR3aa: CASSLGPGDYGYTF
CDR3nt: TGTGCCAGCAGCTTAGGACCAGGGGACTATGGCTACACCTTC

j_gene: TRBJ2-7
len: 15
d_gene: TRBD2
abundance: once
v_gene: TRBV7-9
CDR3aa: CASSLVAGGSYEQYF
CDR3nt: TGTGCCAGCAGCTTAGTAGCGGGGGGCTCCTACGAGCAGTACTTC

j_gene: TRBJ1-2
len: 13
d_gene: NA
abundance: NA
v_gene: TRBV10-3
CDR3aa: CAITPREGYGYTF
CDR3nt: TGTGCCATCACCCCCCGGGAAGGGTATGGCTACACCTTC

j_gene: TRBJ1-1
len: 16
d_gene: NA
abundance: NA
v_gene: TRBV11-2
CDR3aa: CASSDPTVSPNTEAFF
CDR3nt: TGTGCCAGCAGCGACCCGACAGTGAGTCCGAACACTGAAGCTTTCTTT

j_gene: TRBJ2-1
len: 13
d_gene: NA
abundance: NA
v_gene: TRBV19
CDR3aa: CASSTGEGDEQFF
CDR3nt: TGTGCCAGTAGTACAGGGGAGGGCGATGAGCAGTTCTTC

j_gene: TRBJ1-1
len: 12
d_gene: NA
abundance: NA
v_gene: TRBV9
CDR3aa: CASSVVSTEAFF
CDR3nt: TGTGCCAGCAGCGTAGTATCCACTGAAGCTTTCTTT

j_gene: TRBJ2-1
len: 14
d_gene: TRBD2
abundance: NA
v_gene: TRBV28
CDR3aa: CASSPGGGRNEQFF
CDR3nt: TGTGCCAGCAGCCCGGGCGGGGGTCGCAATGAGCAGTTCTTC

j_gene: TRBJ2-1
len: 15
d_gene: TRBD1
abundance: NA
v_gene: TRBV9
CDR3aa: CASSSRDSYYNEQFF
CDR3nt: TGTGCCAGCAGCTCCCGGGACAGCTACTACAATGAGCAGTTCTTC

j_gene: TRBJ1-3
len: 13
d_gene: NA
abundance: NA
v_gene: TRBV30
CDR3aa: CAWSPFSGNTIYF
CDR3nt: TGTGCCTGGAGTCCCTTCTCTGGAAACACCATATATTTT

j_gene: TRBJ2-3
len: 14
d_gene: TRBD2
abundance: NA
v_gene: TRBV6-6
CDR3aa: CATGLAGGADTQYF
CDR3nt: TGTGCCACCGGTCTAGCGGGAGGTGCAGATACGCAGTATTTT

j_gene: TRBJ1-4
len: 15
d_gene: TRBD1
abundance: NA
v_gene: TRBV5-6
CDR3aa: CASSLVQGGSEKLFF
CDR3nt: TGTGCCAGCAGCTTGGTCCAAGGGGGCAGTGAAAAACTGTTTTTT

j_gene: TRBJ1-1
len: 12
d_gene: NA
abundance: NA
v_gene: TRBV19
CDR3aa: CASSMGGPQAFF
CDR3nt: TGTGCCAGTAGTATGGGAGGCCCCCAAGCTTTCTTT

j_gene: TRBJ1-2
len: 16
d_gene: NA
abundance: NA
v_gene: TRBV4-1
CDR3aa: CASSPQQDARIHGYTF
CDR3nt: TGCGCCAGCAGCCCACAACAGGACGCACGGATCCATGGCTACACCTTC

j_gene: TRBJ1-1
len: 13
d_gene: NA
abundance: NA
v_gene: TRBV5-1
CDR3aa: CATSIRGGTEAFF
CDR3nt: TGCGCCACCTCGATTCGGGGGGGCACTGAAGCTTTCTTT